This T cell receptor (beta chain) emerged from a study of Ad26.COV2.S vaccination and SARS-CoV-2 variants. General study results and limits: Vaccine and placebo recipients had comparable breadth of non-spike TCRs.

For this clone: Its antigen is not known.

Treatment described: 15 to 20 received Ad26.COV2.S at low or high dose, single or two shots; 5 received placebo; per-sample allocation not given. Sampling was done on day 63 after the first vaccine or placebo injection. A Boston donor was an adult aged 18-55 years. Built on an Ad26 vector, the vaccine expressed Wuhan-strain SARS-CoV-2 spike. Sequencing used immunoSEQ multiplex PCR; TCRdb keeps in-frame clones, though not all of them. Found here are about 320,000 clones, approximately 86% of them singletons; the top ten hold 1.5% to 2.5%. With 8 bases removed from V and 1 base from J, the gap between germline ends came to 14 bases. The CDR3 runs to 14 residues. The germline gives CDR1 SNHLY, CDR2 FYNNEI.

The chain employs TRBV2 and TRBJ1-1; D not resolved. This receptor was obtained from a person aged 18-60 years who received the Ad26.COV2.S COVID-19 vaccine or a placebo. This material consisted of peripheral blood, taken in a trial of Ad26.COV2.S vaccine versus placebo. CDR3 nucleotides: TGTGCCAGCTCGGAGGTTTCGGGGAACACTGAAGCTTTCTTT. Protein product: CASSEVSGNTEAFF.